This entry lists 10 T cell receptor beta chains sequenced from one sample in a study of Graves' ophthalmopathy and Graves' hyperthyroidism. Amplification of TCR beta CDR3 regions used RNA transcripts. HTBI primers primed a first-round RT-PCR, and a second-round multiplex PCR followed. A single record per CDR3 protein comes from TCRdb applying MiXCR to the multiplex PCR reads. Here the sample spans 52,000 or so distinct CDR3 sequences, around 50% being singletons. The sequenced sample consisted of peripheral blood. The receptors derive from an adult woman with Graves' ophthalmopathy.

There are many counts of this clonotype. CDR3 protein: CASSIGEGSSFTDTQYF. In DNA, the CDR3 is TGTGCCAGCAGCATAGGGGAGGGTAGTAGCTTCACAGATACGCAGTATTTT. V is TRBV7-9 and J is TRBJ2-3, with 7 bases identical to TRBD2. With V trimmed by 5 bases and J by 2 bases, 13 bases remained unmatched. The germline V gene encodes CDR1 SEHNR and CDR2 FQNEAQ (reference sequence). This CDR3 has 17 amino acids. Full variable domain (rest looked up from reference TRBV7-9 and TRBJ2-3): DTGVSQNPRHKITKRGQNVTFRCDPISEHNRLYWYRQTLGQGPEFLTYFQNEAQLEKSRLLSDRFSAERPKGSFSTLEIQRTEQGDSAMYLCASSIGEGSSFTDTQYFGPGTRLTVL.

This clonotype was recorded at least ten times. This chain joins TRBV20-1 and TRBJ2-3, with D hard to call. Germline CDR1 reads DFQATT; CDR2 reads SNEGSKA (reference sequence). V was clipped by 4 bases and J by 7 bases, with 9 bases between them. The CDR3 runs to 11 residues. The CDR3 nucleotides read TGCAGTGCTAACCAGAGAAATACGCAGTATTTT. Its translation is CSANQRNTQYF.

The chain is built from TRBV5-1 and TRBJ1-1; D perhaps matches TRBD1 (6 bases). Per germline, CDR1 SGHRS and CDR2 YFSETQ. The CDR3 runs 14 residues. Trimming stripped 0 bases from V and 7 bases from J, with 13 bases between. The CDR3 nucleotides read TGCGCCAGCAGCTTGGCAGGGGCGGAGGGTGAAGCTTTCTTT. Encoded protein: CASSLAGAEGEAFF.

The rearrangement links TRBV5-1 to TRBJ2-7; D is possibly TRBD2 (5 bases). The CDR3 length is 15 residues. V lost 4 bases, J lost 3 bases, and 17 bases lay in between. Germline lookup yields CDR1 SGHRS and CDR2 YFSETQ. Written as DNA, the CDR3 is TGCGCCAGCAGCGTCAGAGTAGCGACTATCTACGAGCAGTACTTC. Translating it yields CASSVRVATIYEQYF.

This clonotype was seen repeatedly, ten times or more. The J gene is TRBJ1-1, the V gene TRBV20-1, with 7 bases identical to TRBD1. The germline V gene encodes CDR1 DFQATT and CDR2 SNEGSKA (reference sequence). V was clipped by 6 bases and J by 4 bases; unmatched bases: 11. This CDR3 region has 14 residues. CDR3 loop: CSAPPLTGFTEAFF. The CDR3 DNA follows: TGCAGTGCCCCACCCTTGACAGGGTTCACTGAAGCTTTCTTT.

V usage is TRBV20-1 and J usage is TRBJ2-1, with D possibly being TRBD1 (5 bases). CDR1 and CDR2 from the germline V gene are DFQATT and SNEGSKA (reference sequence). This CDR3 region has 14 residues. V shed 7 bases and J shed 2 bases, with 15 bases lying between them. The CDR3 DNA follows: TGCAGTGGCAGGACACCCGACACCTACAATGAGCAGTTCTTC. Translated, it gives CSGRTPDTYNEQFF.

In this sample, this clonotype turned up many times. V gene TRBV29-1 combines with J gene TRBJ2-1; 10 nucleotides align to TRBD2. Germline trimming cut 6 bases from V and 7 bases from J; bases unmatched to any gene: 9. This CDR3 has 14 amino acids. In germline, CDR1 is SQVTM, CDR2 ANQGSEA. The CDR3 region is CSVLPSGGNNEQFF. CDR3 DNA: TGCAGCGTGCTACCTAGCGGGGGTAATAATGAGCAGTTCTTC.

The table lists this clonotype with a few counts. At one end the junction does not follow the germline gene, possibly because of a read error. The V gene is TRBV7-7, the J gene TRBJ2-6; maybe TRBD2 (6 bases). The CDR3 consists of 15 residues. Germline V gives CDR1 SSHAT, CDR2 FNYEAQ (reference sequence). CDR3 residues: CASSLAAGGANVLTF. The CDR3 coding sequence is TGTGCTAGCAGCTTAGCGGCGGGGGGGGCCAACGTCCTGACTTTC.

The V gene is TRBV19, the J gene TRBJ1-1; D is undetermined. Trimming left V 8 bases short and J 0 bases short, with 10 bases between. Germline V gene sequence: CDR1 LNHDA, CDR2 SQIVND (reference sequence). There are 13 residues in the CDR3. CDR3 sequence (DNA): TGTGCCAGTGATTGGGGAGTGAACACTGAAGCTTTCTTT. Amino acid sequence: CASDWGVNTEAFF.

For this clonotype: A read error is likely, as this CDR3 ends without the conserved phenylalanine or tryptophan. The chain employs TRBV5-1 and TRBJ1-5, with unresolved D. V was shortened by 4 bases and J by 0 bases, with 8 bases between the two germline ends. The CDR3 sequence is 14 residues long. Germline lookup yields CDR1 SGHRS and CDR2 YFSETQ. In DNA form, the CDR3 reads TGCGCCAGCAGCGTGGGTGATAGCAATCAGCCCCAGCATTTA. It codes for CASSVGDSNQPQHL.